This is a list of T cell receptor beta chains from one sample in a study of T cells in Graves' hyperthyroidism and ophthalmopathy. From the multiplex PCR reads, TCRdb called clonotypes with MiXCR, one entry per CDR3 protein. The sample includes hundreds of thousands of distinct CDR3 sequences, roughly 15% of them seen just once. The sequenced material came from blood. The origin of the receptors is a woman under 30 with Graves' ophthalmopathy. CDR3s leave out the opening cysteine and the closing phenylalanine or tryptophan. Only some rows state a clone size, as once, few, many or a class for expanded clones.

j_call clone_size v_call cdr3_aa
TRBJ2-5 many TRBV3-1 ASSRGTQETQY
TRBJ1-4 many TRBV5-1 ASSLGDSPNEKLF
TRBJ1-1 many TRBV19 ASSKWTGNTEAF
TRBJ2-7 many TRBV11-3 ASSSMGTEQY
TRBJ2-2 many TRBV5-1 ASSLTGDTGELF
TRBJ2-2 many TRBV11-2 ASRPRDRDTGELF
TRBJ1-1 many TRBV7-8 ASSLVVGRPNTEAF
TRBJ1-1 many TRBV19 ASSNPWDRGNNTEAF
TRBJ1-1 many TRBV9 ASSVGVGDTEAF
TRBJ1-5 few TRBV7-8 ASRPTRDRGIYGNQPQH
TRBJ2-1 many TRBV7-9 ASSLERGAYNEQF
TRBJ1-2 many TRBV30 AWSESGNYGYT
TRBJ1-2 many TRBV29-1 SVEGRGGGYT
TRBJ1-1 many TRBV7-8 ASSPPTGGRAEAF
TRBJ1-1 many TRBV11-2 ASSLSQLNTEAF
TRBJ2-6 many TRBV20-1 SARGGDPGANVLT
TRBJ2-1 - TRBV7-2 ASSLTRTSGRYNEQF
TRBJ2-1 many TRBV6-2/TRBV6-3 ASTSGTSRQF
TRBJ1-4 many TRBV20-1 SFVRTENEKLF
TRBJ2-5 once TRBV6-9 ASSLTSGGVQETQY
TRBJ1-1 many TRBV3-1 ASSQDDKFSAEAF
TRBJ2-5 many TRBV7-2 ASSLGGVMETQY
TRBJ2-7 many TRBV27 ASSLATGEEQY
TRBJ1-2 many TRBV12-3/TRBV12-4 ASSTNPGGIAYGYT
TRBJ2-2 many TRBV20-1 SASGWRNTGELF
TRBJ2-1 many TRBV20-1 SAEDPSSYNEQF
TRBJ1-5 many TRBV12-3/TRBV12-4 ASSPTAGGDQPQH
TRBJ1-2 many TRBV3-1 ASSPQGVDYGYT
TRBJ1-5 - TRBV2 ASTRRPNSNQPQH
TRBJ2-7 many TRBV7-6 ASSAWRGGTYEQY
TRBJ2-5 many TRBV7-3 ASSPSSSQETQY
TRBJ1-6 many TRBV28 ASRYSDSPLH
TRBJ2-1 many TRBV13 ASSLGRENEQF
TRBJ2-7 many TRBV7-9 ASSLQLGYEQY
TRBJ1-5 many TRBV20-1 SARNTGQHSNQPQH
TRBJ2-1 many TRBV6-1 ASSLNKYEQF
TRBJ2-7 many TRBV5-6 ASSWGTGPTYEQY
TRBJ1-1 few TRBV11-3 ASSLVGTVSWNTEAF
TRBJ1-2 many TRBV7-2 ASSRGGAAALNYGYT
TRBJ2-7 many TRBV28 ASGTTAYEQY
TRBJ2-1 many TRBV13 ASSPDPPAGEKGEQF
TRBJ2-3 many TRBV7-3 ASNRGLADTQY
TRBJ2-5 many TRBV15 ATSRVSGRETQY
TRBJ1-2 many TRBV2 ASLFGVYGYT
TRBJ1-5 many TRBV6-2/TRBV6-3 ASRPGQFSNQPQH
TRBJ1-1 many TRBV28 ASSLWENTEAF
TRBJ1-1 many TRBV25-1 ASSASWVNTEAF
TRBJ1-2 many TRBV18 ASSPGQGIDYGYT
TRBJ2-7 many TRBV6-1 ASSPRQGAYYEQY
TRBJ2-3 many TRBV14 ASSHPTRRDTQY
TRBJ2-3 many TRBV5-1 ASSFRSGMTDTQY